This T cell receptor beta chain emerged from a study of regulatory dendritic cells for organ transplantation. In the study overall: On day 6, the dendritic cells were exposed to LPS.

The repertoire was sequenced with immunoSEQ multiplex PCR; TCRdb's copy has only in-frame clones and lacks some. This sample has roughly 12,000 clones, with about four fifths found just once. Allogeneic regulatory or mature dendritic cells were co-cultured for less than 6 days with CFSE-labeled sorted T cells at 1:10. CDR1 is MNHEY and CDR2 is SVGAGI in the germline V gene. The V gene end was trimmed by 4 bases and the J gene end by 2 bases; junction bases not matched to a gene: 3. This CDR3 contains 15 residues. This clone appeared once. The antigen remains undetermined. This receptor was taken from a human donor in good health. The specimen was naive CD8+ T cells from blood cultured with regulatory dendritic cells. Subset here: CD45RA+ naive T cells. The chain uses TRBV6-5 and TRBJ2-3; 10 bases map to TRBD2. Written as DNA, the CDR3 is TGTGCCAGCAGTTGGCTAGCGGGAGCCACAGATACGCAGTATTTT. It codes for CASSWLAGATDTQYF.